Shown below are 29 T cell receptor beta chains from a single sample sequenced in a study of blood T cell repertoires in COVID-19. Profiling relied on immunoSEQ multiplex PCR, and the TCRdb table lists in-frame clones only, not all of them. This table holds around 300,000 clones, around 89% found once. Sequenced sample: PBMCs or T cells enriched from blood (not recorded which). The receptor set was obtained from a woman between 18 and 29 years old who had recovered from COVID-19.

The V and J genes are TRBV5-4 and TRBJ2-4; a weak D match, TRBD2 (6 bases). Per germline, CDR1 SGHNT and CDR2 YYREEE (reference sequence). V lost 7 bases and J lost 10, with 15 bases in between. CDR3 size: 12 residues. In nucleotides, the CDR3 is TGTGCCAGCGAGGGCCGGCGGGGTATTCAGTACTTC. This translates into CASEGRRGIQYF.

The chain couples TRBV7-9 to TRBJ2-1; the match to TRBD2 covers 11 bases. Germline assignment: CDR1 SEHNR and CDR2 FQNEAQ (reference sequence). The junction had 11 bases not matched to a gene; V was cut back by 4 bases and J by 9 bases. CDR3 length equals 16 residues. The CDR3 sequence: CASSSSSGLAGREQFF. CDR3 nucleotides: TGTGCCAGCAGCTCCTCGTCCGGACTAGCGGGCCGTGAGCAGTTCTTC.

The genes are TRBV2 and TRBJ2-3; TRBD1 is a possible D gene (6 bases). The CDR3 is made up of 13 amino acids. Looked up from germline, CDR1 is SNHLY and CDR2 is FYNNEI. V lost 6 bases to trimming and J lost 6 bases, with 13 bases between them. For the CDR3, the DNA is TGTGCCAGCAGGGACAGTCCAATGGATACGCAGTATTTT. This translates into CASRDSPMDTQYF.

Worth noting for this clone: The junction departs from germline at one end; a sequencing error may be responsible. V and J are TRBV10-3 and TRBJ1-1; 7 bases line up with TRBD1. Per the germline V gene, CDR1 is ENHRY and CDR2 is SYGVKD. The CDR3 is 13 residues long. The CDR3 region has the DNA TGTGCCATCACCGAGGCCCCGGGACAGAAGCTGGTCTTT. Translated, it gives CAITEAPGQKLVF.

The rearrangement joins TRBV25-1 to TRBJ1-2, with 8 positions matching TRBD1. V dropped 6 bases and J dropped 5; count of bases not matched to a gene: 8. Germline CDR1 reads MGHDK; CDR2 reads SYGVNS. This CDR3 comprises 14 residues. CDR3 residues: CASSPGTGAYGYTF. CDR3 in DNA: TGTGCCAGCAGCCCCGGGACAGGAGCATATGGCTACACCTTC.

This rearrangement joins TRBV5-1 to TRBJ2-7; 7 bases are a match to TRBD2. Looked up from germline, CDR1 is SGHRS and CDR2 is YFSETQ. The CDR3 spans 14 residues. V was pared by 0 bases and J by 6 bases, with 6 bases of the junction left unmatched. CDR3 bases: TGCGCCAGCAGCTTGGGGGAGGGGACGATCGAGCAGTACTTC. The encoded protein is CASSLGEGTIEQYF. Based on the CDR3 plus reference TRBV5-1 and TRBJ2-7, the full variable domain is KAGVTQTPRYLIKTRGQQVTLSCSPISGHRSVSWYQQTPGQGLQFLFEYFSETQRNKGNFPGRFSGRQFSNSRSEMNVSTLELGDSALYLCASSLGEGTIEQYFGPGTRLTVT.

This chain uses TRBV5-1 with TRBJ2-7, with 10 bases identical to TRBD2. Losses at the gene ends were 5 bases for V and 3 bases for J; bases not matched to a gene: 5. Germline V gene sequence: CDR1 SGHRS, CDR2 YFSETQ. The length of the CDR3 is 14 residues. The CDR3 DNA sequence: TGCGCCAGCAGAACCACTAGCGGGGTCTACGAGCAGTACTTC. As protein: CASRTTSGVYEQYF.

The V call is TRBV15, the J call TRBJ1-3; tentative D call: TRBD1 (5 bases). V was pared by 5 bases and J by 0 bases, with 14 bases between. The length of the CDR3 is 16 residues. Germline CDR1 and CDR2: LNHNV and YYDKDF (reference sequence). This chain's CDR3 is CATSPGGTYSGNTIYF. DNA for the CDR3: TGTGCCACCAGCCCGGGGGGGACCTACTCTGGAAACACCATATATTTT.

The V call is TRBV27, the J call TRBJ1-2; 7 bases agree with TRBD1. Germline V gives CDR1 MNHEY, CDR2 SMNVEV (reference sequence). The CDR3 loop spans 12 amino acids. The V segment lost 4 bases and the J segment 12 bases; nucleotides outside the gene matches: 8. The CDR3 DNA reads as TGTGCCAGCAGTTCGCGGACAGGCGAAGACACCTTC. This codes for CASSSRTGEDTF.

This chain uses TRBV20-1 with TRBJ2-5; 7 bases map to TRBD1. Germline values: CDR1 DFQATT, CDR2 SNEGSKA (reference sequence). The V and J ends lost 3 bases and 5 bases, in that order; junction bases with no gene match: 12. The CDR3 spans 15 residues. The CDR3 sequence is CSASDPGGRMETQYF. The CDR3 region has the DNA TGCAGTGCTAGTGATCCAGGGGGTAGGATGGAGACCCAGTACTTC.

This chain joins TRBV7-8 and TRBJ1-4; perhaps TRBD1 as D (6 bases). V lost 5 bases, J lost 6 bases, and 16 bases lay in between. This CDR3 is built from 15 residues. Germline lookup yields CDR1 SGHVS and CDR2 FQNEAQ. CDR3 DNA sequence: TGTGCCAGCAGCCGAGCCGGGGACATATATGAAAAACTGTTTTTT. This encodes CASSRAGDIYEKLFF.

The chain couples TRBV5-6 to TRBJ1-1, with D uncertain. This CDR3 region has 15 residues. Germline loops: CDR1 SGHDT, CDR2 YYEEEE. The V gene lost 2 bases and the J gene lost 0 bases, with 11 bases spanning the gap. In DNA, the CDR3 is TGTGCCAGCAGCTTACGAGGGATGATGAACACTGAAGCTTTCTTT. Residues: CASSLRGMMNTEAFF.

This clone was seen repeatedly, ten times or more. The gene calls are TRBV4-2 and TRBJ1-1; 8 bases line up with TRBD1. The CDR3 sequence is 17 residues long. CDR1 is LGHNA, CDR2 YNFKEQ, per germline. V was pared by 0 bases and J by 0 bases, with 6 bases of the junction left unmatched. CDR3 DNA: TGTGCCAGCAGCCAAGATTTACGGGACAGGCTGAACACTGAAGCTTTCTTT. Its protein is CASSQDLRDRLNTEAFF.

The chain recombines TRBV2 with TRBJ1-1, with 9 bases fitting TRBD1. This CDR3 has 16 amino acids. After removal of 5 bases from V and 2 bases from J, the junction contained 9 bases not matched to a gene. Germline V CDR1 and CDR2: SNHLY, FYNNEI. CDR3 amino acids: CASSPPGTGPNTEAFF. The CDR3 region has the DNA TGTGCCAGCAGTCCCCCCGGGACAGGGCCCAACACTGAAGCTTTCTTT.

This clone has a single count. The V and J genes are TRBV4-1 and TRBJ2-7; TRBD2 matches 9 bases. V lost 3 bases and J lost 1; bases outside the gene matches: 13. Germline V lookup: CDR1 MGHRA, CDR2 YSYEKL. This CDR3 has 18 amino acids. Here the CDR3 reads CASSHASSGGTLSYEQYF. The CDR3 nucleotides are TGCGCCAGCAGCCATGCCTCGAGCGGGGGGACATTATCCTACGAGCAGTACTTC.

CDR3 nucleotide sequence: TGTGCCAGCAGCTCGACAGCTACCACTGAAGCTTTCTTT. Translated, it gives CASSSTATTEAFF. The J gene is TRBJ1-1, the V gene TRBV2; D might be TRBD1 (5 bases). This CDR3 contains 13 residues. Trimming left V 6 bases short and J 4 bases short, with 12 bases between. The germline V gene encodes CDR1 SNHLY and CDR2 FYNNEI.

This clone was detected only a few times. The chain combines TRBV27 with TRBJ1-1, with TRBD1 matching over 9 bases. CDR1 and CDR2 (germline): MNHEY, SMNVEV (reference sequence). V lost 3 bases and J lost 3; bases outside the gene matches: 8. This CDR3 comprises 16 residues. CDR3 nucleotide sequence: TGTGCCAGCAGTTTGGGGACAGGGTACTCCGACACTGAAGCTTTCTTT. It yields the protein CASSLGTGYSDTEAFF.

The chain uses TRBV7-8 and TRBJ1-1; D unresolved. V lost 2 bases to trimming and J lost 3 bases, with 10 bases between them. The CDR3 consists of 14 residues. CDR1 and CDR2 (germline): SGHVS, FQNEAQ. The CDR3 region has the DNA TGTGCCAGCAGCTTACACCAACAGTACACTGAAGCTTTCTTT. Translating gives CASSLHQQYTEAFF.

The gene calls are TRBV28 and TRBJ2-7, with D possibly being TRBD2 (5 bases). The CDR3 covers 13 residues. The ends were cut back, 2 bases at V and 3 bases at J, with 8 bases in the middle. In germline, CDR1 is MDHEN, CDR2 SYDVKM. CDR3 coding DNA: TGTGCCAGCAGTTTACTAGCTATCTACGAGCAGTACTTC. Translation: CASSLLAIYEQYF.

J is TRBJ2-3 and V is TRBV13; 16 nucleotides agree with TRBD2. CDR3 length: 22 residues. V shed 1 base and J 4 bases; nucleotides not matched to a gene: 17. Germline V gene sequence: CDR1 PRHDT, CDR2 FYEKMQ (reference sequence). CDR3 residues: CASSLEGLAGGPVKSFADTQYF. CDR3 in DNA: TGTGCCAGCAGCTTAGAGGGACTAGCGGGGGGGCCTGTAAAAAGTTTCGCAGATACGCAGTATTTT. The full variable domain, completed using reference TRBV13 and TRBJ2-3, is AAGVIQSPRHLIKEKRETATLKCYPIPRHDTVYWYQQGPGQDPQFLISFYEKMQSDKGSIPDRFSAQQFSDYHSELNMSSLELGDSALYFCASSLEGLAGGPVKSFADTQYFGPGTRLTVL.

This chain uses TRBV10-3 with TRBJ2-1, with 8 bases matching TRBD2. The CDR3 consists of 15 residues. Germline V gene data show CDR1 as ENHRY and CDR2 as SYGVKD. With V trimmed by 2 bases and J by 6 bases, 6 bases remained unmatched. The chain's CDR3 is CAISENSGGPNEQFF. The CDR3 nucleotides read TGTGCCATCAGTGAGAATTCGGGGGGGCCCAATGAGCAGTTCTTC.

As DNA, the CDR3 is TGCGCCAGCAGCCGGCAGGGACAGCGAAATGAGCAGTTCTTC. This gives the protein CASSRQGQRNEQFF. The V call is TRBV4-1, the J call TRBJ2-1, with 7 bases fitting TRBD1. The germline V gene encodes CDR1 MGHRA and CDR2 YSYEKL. The CDR3 spans 14 residues. V shed 4 bases, J shed 7 bases, and the junction held 7 bases outside the gene matches.

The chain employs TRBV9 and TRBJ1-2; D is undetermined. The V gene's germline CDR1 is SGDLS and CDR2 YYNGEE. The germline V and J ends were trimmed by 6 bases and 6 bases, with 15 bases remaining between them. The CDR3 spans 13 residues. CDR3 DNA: TGTGCCAGCAAGTGGGCCCTGGGCGATGGCTACACCTTC. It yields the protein CASKWALGDGYTF.

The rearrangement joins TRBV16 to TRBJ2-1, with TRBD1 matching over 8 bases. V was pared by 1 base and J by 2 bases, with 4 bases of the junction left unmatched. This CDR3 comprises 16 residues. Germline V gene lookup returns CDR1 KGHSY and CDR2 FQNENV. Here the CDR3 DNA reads TGTGCCAGCAGCCAATTAGACAGGGGAGCCTACAATGAGCAGTTCTTC. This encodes CASSQLDRGAYNEQFF.

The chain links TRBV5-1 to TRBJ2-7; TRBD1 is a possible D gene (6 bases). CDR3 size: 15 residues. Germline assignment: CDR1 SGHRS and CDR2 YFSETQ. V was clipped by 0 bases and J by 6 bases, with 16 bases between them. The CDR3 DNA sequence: TGCGCCAGCAGCTTGGAGCGACAGGACCGTGGCGAGCAGTACTTC. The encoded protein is CASSLERQDRGEQYF.

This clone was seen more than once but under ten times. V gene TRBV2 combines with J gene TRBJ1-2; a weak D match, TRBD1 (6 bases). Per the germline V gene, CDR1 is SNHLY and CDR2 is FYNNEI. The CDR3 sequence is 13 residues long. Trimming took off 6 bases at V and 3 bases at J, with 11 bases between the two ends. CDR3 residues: CASRYRDYYGYTF. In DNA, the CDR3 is TGTGCCAGCAGGTACAGGGATTACTATGGCTACACCTTC.

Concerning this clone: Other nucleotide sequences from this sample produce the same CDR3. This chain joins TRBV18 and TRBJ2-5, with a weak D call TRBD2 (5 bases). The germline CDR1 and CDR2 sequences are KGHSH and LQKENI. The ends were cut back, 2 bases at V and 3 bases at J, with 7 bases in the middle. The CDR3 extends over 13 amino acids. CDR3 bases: TGTGCCAGCTCACCAACGGGGAAAGAGACCCAGTACTTC. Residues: CASSPTGKETQYF. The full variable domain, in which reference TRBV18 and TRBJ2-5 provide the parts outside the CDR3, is NAGVMQNPRHLVRRRGQEARLRCSPMKGHSHVYWYRQLPEEGLKFMVYLQKENIIDESGMPKERFSAEFPKEGPSILRIQQVVRGDSAAYFCASSPTGKETQYFGPGTRLLVL.

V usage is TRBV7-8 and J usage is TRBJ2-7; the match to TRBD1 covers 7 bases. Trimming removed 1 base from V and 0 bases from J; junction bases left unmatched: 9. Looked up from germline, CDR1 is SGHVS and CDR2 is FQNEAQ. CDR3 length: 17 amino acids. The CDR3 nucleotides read TGTGCCAGCAGCTTAGGGGGGATAAGGGGGCTCTCCTACGAGCAGTACTTC. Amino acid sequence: CASSLGGIRGLSYEQYF.

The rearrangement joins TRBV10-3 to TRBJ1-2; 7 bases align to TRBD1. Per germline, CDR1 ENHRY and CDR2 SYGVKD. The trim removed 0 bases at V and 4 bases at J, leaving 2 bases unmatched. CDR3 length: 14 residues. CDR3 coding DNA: TGTGCCATCAGTGAGTCGGGACAGCCCTATGGCTACACCTTC. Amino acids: CAISESGQPYGYTF.